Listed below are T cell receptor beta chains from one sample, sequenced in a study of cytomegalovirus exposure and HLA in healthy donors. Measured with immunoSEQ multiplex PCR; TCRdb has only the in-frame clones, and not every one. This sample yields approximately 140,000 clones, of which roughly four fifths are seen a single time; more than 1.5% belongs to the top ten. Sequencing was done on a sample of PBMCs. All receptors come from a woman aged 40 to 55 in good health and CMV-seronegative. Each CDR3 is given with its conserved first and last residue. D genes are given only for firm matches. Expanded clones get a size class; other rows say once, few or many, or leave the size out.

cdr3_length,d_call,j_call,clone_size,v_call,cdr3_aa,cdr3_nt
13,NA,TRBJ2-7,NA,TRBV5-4,CASSLDRQGNRYF,TGTGCCAGCAGCTTGGACAGGCAGGGGAATCGGTACTTC
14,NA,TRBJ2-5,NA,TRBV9,CASSVGHDQETQYF,TGTGCCAGCAGCGTAGGACATGACCAAGAGACCCAGTACTTC
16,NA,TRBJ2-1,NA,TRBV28,CASNPLSSGVDNEQFF,TGTGCCAGCAATCCTTTATCGAGCGGAGTCGACAATGAGCAGTTCTTC
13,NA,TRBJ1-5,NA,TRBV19,CASSNGFSQPQHF,TGTGCCAGTAGTAACGGGTTCAGTCAGCCCCAGCATTTT
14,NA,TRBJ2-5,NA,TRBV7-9,CSSSPLARQETQYF,TGTTCCAGCAGCCCGCTTGCCAGACAAGAGACCCAGTACTTC
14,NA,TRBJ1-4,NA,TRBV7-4,CASSSLPLNEKLFF,TGTGCCAGCAGTTCCCTTCCCCTAAATGAAAAACTGTTTTTT
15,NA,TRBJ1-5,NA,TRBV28,CASSRRYSSNQPQHF,TGTGCCAGCAGCCGAAGGTACAGTAGCAATCAGCCCCAGCATTTT
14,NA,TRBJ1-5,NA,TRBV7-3,CASSLTATNQPQHF,TGTGCCAGCAGCTTAACGGCGACAAATCAGCCCCAGCATTTT
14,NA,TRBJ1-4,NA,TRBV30,CAWSLGSPNEKLFF,TGTGCCTGGAGTCTGGGCTCCCCCAATGAAAAACTGTTTTTT
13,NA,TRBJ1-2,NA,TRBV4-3,CASSQDGIAGYTF,TGCGCCAGCAGCCAAGACGGAATAGCTGGCTACACCTTC
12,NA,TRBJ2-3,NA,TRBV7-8,CASTPSTDTQYF,TGTGCCAGCACCCCTAGCACAGATACGCAGTATTTT
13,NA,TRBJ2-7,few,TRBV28,CASSYPGSYEQYF,TGTGCCAGCAGTTACCCGGGCTCCTACGAGCAGTACTTC
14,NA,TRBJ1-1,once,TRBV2,CASSTWQGQTEAFF,TGTGCCAGCAGTACCTGGCAGGGGCAGACTGAAGCTTTCTTT
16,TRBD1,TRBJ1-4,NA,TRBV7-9,CASSLSLGTVNEKLFF,TGTGCCAGCAGCTTAAGCCTTGGGACAGTTAATGAAAAACTGTTTTTT
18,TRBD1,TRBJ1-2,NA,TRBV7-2,CASSSGWAGGAAKYGYTF,TGTGCCAGCAGCTCGGGATGGGCAGGGGGAGCGGCCAAATATGGCTACACCTTC
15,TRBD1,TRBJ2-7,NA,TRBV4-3,CASSRTTGVSYEQYF,TGCGCCAGCAGCCGGACGACAGGGGTTTCCTACGAGCAGTACTTC
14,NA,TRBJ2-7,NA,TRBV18,CASSPSTPSYEQYF,TGTGCCAGCTCACCTTCTACCCCTTCCTACGAGCAGTACTTC
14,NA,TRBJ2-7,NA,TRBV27,CASSFRELLHEQYF,TGTGCCAGCAGTTTCCGGGAGCTTCTCCACGAGCAGTACTTC
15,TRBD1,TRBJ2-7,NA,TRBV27,CASSYAGQGAYEQYF,TGTGCCAGCTCTTACGCGGGGCAGGGGGCATACGAGCAGTACTTC
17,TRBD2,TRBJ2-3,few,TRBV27,CASSTRTSGRRTDTQYF,TGTGCCAGCAGTACTCGGACTAGCGGTCGGAGAACAGATACGCAGTATTTT
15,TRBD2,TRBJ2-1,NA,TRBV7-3,CASSSGTSSYNEQFF,TGTGCCAGCAGCTCCGGGACTAGCTCCTACAATGAGCAGTTCTTC
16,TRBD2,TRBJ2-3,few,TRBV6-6,CASSPPWNSGGDTQYF,TGTGCCAGCAGTCCCCCCTGGAATTCGGGAGGGGATACGCAGTATTTT
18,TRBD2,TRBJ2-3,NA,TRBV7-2,CASSALLRTSARTDTQYF,TGTGCCAGCAGCGCGCTCCTGCGGACTAGCGCCCGCACAGATACGCAGTATTTT
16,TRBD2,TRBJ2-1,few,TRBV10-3,CAISDPTSGRINEQFF,TGTGCCATCAGTGACCCCACTAGCGGGAGAATCAATGAGCAGTTCTTC
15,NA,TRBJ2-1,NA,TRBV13,CASSLGPLGYNEQFF,TGTGCCAGCAGCTTGGGGCCATTGGGGTACAATGAGCAGTTCTTC
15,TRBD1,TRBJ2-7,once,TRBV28,CASSFPAGGSYEQYF,TGTGCCAGCAGTTTCCCCGCAGGGGGCTCCTACGAGCAGTACTTC
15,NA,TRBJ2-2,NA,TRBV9,CASSVSSLVAGELFF,TGTGCCAGCAGCGTATCTAGCTTAGTCGCCGGGGAGCTGTTTTTT
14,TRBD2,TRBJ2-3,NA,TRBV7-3,CASGPGGGADTQYF,TGTGCCAGCGGACCGGGAGGTGGGGCAGATACGCAGTATTTT
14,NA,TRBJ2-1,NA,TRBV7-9,CASSLTSDNNEQFF,TGTGCCAGCAGCTTGACTAGTGACAACAATGAGCAGTTCTTC
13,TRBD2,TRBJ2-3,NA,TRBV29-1,CSPTSVSTDTQYF,TGCAGCCCAACTAGCGTCTCCACAGATACGCAGTATTTT
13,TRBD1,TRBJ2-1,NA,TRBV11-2,CASRPTGDHEQFF,TGTGCCAGCAGGCCCACAGGGGACCATGAGCAGTTCTTC
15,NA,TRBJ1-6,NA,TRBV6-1,CASKVGSSYNSPLHF,TGTGCCAGCAAAGTCGGGAGCTCCTATAATTCACCCCTCCACTTT
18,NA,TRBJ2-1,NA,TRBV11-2,CASSLGAKNRNSYNEQFF,TGTGCCAGCAGCTTAGGGGCAAAGAATAGAAACTCCTACAATGAGCAGTTCTTC
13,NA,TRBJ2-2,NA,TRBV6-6,CASRTINTGELFF,TGTGCCAGCCGGACTATTAACACCGGGGAGCTGTTTTTT
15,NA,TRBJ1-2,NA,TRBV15,CATSRRNAGVNGYTF,TGTGCCACCAGCAGACGAAACGCAGGGGTGAATGGCTACACCTTC
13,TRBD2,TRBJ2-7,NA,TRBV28,CASSVGTRWEQYF,TGTGCCAGCAGCGTGGGGACTAGATGGGAGCAGTACTTC
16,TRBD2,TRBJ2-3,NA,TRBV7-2,CASSTQPGLGTDTQYF,TGTGCCAGCAGCACCCAACCGGGACTAGGAACAGATACGCAGTATTTT
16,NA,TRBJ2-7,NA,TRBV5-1,CATTYTPGLTREEQYF,TGCGCCACCACTTATACCCCGGGACTCACGAGAGAGGAGCAGTACTTC
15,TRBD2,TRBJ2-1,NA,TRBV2,CASSEWGGSYNEQFF,TGTGCCAGCAGTGAATGGGGGGGATCCTACAATGAGCAGTTCTTC
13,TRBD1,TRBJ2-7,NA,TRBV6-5,CASSKGQSYEQYF,TGTGCCAGCTCGAAGGGACAGTCCTACGAGCAGTACTTC
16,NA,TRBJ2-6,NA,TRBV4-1,CASSQIGAGGANVLTF,TGCGCCAGCAGCCAGATAGGCGCGGGGGGGGCCAACGTCCTGACTTTC
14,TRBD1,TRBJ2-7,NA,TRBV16,CASSQSRQGTEQYF,TGTGCCAGCAGCCAATCTAGACAGGGGACCGAGCAGTACTTC
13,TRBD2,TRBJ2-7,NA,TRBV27,CASFSSGSYEQYF,TGTGCCAGCTTTTCCAGCGGGAGTTACGAGCAGTACTTC
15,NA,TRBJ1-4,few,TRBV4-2,CASSQGAGGVEKLFF,TGTGCCAGCAGCCAAGGGGCGGGGGGAGTGGAAAAACTGTTTTTT
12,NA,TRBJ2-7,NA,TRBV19,CASSLTGYEQYF,TGTGCCAGTAGTCTCACAGGGTACGAGCAGTACTTC
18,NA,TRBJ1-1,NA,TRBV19,CASSTDPEGLHRDTEAFF,TGTGCCAGTAGTACGGATCCAGAAGGCCTTCACAGAGACACTGAAGCTTTCTTT
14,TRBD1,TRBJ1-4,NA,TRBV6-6,CASRRGQKNEKLFF,TGTGCCAGCAGAAGGGGACAGAAAAATGAAAAACTGTTTTTT
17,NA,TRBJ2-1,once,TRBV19,CASSLDWGLSSYNEQFF,TGTGCCAGTAGCCTAGATTGGGGCCTGAGCTCCTACAATGAGCAGTTCTTC
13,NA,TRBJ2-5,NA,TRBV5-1,CASSFGVAETQYF,TGCGCCAGCAGCTTCGGGGTGGCGGAGACCCAGTACTTC
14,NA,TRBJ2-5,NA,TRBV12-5,CASGFGPGKETQYF,TGTGCTAGTGGTTTTGGGCCTGGAAAAGAGACCCAGTACTTC
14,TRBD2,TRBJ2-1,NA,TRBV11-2,CASTPGTRGNEQFF,TGTGCCAGCACCCCCGGGACTAGAGGGAATGAGCAGTTCTTC
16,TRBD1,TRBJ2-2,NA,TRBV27,CASSDTGTGNTGELFF,TGTGCCAGCAGCGATACCGGGACAGGGAACACCGGGGAGCTGTTTTTT
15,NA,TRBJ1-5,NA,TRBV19,CASSPLHGSNQPQHF,TGTGCCAGTAGTCCCCTTCACGGGTCGAATCAGCCCCAGCATTTT
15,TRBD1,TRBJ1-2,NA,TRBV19,CASTIQGAGSYGYTF,TGTGCCAGTACAATACAGGGGGCAGGATCCTATGGCTACACCTTC
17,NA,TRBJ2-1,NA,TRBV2,CASSPLRGLHLHNEQFF,TGTGCCAGCAGCCCCCTCCGAGGACTCCATCTACACAATGAGCAGTTCTTC
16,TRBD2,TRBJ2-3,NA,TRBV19,CASSIGAGGPTDTQYF,TGTGCCAGTAGTATAGGGGCGGGAGGGCCCACAGATACGCAGTATTTT
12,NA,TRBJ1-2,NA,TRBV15,CATKEINYGYTF,TGTGCCACCAAGGAGATTAACTATGGCTACACCTTC
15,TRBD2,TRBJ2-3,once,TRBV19,CASRSVAGGTDTQYF,TGTGCCAGTAGAAGTGTAGCGGGAGGTACAGATACGCAGTATTTT